Sequencing of this TCR beta chain was carried out in a study of shared clonotypes between healthy human individuals. Libraries were prepared by immunoSEQ multiplex PCR; TCRdb keeps only in-frame clonotypes and omits some of them. The sample carries some 680,000 clones, around 78% recorded once. Healthy HIV-negative adults with no recent acute infections or vaccinations were recruited as donors. The study separated CD4+ cells into CD45RA+ naive and CD45RA-negative memory subsets. The V gene lost 6 bases and the J gene lost 1 base, with 27 bases spanning the gap. CDR3 length: 18 residues. The germline V gene has CDR1 GTSNPN and CDR2 SVGIG (reference sequence).

This receptor was obtained from a young woman in good health. Sample: memory CD4+ T cells sorted from blood. Subset defined: CD45RA-negative fraction. The chain uses TRBV30 and TRBJ1-1; TRBD1 might be the D (6 bases). For the CDR3, the DNA is TGTGCCTGTCGACCCCGCCGGGCAGGGGTTTTTGGGAACACTGAAGCTTTCTTT. It encodes CACRPRRAGVFGNTEAFF.